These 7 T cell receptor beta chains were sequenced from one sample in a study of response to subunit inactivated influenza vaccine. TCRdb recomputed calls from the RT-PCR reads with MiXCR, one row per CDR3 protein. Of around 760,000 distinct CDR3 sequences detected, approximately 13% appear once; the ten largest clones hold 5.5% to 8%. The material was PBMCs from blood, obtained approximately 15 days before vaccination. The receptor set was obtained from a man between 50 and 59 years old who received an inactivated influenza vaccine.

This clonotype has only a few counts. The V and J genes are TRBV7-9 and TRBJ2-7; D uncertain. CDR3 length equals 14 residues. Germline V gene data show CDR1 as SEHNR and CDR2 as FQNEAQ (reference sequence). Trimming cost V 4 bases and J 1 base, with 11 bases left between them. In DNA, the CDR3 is TGTGCCAGCAGCTCGCAAAGAAATTCCTACGAGCAGTACTTC. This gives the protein CASSSQRNSYEQYF.

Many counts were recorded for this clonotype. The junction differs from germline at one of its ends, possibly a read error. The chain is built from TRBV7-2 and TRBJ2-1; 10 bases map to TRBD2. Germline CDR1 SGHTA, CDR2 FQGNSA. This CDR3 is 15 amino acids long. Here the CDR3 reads CASSLVAGGPNEQFF. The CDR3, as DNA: TGCGCCAGCAGCTTGGTAGCGGGAGGACCCAATGAGCAGTTCTTC.

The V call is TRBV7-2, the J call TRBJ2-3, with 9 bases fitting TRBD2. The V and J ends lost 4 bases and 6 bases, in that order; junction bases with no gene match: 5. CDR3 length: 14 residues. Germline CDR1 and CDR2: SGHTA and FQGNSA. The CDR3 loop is CASSSGSGSDTQYF. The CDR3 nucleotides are TGTGCCAGCAGCTCCGGTAGCGGGAGCGATACGCAGTATTTT.

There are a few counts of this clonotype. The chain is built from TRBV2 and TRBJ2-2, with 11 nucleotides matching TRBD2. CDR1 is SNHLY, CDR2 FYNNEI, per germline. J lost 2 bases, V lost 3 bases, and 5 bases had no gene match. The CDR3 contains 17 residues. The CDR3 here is CASSEPSGGPNTGELFF. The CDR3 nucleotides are TGTGCCAGCAGTGAGCCTAGCGGGGGGCCAAACACCGGGGAGCTGTTTTTT.

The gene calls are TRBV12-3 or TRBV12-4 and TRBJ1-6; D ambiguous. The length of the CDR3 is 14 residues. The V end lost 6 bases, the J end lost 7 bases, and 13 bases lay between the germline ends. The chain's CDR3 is CASRLGLQNSPLHF. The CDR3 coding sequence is TGTGCCAGCAGACTAGGGCTCCAAAATTCACCCCTCCACTTT.

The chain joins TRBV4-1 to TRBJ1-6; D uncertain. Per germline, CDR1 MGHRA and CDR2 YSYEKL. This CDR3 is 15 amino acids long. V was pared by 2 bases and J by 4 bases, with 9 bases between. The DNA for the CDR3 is TGCGCCAGCAGCCAATTAGACATGTATAATTCACCCCTCCACTTT. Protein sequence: CASSQLDMYNSPLHF.

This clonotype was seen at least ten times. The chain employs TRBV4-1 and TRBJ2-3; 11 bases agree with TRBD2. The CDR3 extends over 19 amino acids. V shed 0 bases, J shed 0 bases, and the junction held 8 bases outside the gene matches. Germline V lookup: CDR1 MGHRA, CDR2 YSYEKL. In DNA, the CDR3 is TGCGCCAGCAGCCAAGATTTAATAGCGGGGGGGATAAGCACAGATACGCAGTATTTT. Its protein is CASSQDLIAGGISTDTQYF.